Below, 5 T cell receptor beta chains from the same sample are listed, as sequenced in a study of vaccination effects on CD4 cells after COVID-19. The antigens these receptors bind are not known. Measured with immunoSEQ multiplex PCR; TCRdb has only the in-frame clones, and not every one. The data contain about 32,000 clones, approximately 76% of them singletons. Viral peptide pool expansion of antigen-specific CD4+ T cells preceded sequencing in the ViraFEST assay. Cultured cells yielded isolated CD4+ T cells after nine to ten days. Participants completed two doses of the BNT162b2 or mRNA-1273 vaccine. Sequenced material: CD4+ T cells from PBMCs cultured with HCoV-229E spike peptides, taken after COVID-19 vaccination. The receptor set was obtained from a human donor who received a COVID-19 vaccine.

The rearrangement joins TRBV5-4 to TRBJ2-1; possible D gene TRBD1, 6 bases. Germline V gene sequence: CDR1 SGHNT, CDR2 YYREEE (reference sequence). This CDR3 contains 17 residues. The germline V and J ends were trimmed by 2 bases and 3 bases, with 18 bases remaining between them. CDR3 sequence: CASSFKLQGPNYNEQFF. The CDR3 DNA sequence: TGTGCCAGCAGCTTCAAATTACAGGGACCCAACTACAATGAGCAGTTCTTC.

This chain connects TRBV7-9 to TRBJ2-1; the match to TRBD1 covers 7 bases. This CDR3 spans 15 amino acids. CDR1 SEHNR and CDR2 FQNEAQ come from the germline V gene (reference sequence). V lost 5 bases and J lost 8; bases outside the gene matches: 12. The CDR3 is CASSRRDSLGHEQFF. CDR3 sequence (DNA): TGTGCCAGCAGCCGTCGGGACAGCTTAGGCCATGAGCAGTTCTTC.

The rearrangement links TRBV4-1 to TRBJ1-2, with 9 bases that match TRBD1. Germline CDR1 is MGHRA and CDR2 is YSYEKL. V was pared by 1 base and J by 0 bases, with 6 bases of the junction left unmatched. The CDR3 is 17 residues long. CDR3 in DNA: TGCGCCAGCAGCCAAGGGACAGGGGCCGTTTCTAACTATGGCTACACCTTC. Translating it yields CASSQGTGAVSNYGYTF.

This chain's CDR3 is CASSPPGVSSGANVLTF. For the CDR3, the DNA is TGTGCCAGCAGCCCCCCAGGGGTAAGCTCTGGGGCCAACGTCCTGACTTTC. This chain connects TRBV3-1 (or the pseudogene TRBV3-2) to TRBJ2-6; tentatively, D is TRBD1 (6 bases). Germline CDR1 and CDR2: LGHDT and YNNKEL (reference sequence). Trimming cost V 4 bases and J 0 bases, with 13 bases left between them. The CDR3 runs 17 residues.

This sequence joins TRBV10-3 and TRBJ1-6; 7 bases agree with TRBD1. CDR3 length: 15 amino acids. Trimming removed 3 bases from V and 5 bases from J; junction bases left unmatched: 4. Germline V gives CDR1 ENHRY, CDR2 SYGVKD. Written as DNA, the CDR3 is TGTGCCATCAGTGATTCCGGGACAGATAATTCACCCCTCCACTTT. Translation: CAISDSGTDNSPLHF.